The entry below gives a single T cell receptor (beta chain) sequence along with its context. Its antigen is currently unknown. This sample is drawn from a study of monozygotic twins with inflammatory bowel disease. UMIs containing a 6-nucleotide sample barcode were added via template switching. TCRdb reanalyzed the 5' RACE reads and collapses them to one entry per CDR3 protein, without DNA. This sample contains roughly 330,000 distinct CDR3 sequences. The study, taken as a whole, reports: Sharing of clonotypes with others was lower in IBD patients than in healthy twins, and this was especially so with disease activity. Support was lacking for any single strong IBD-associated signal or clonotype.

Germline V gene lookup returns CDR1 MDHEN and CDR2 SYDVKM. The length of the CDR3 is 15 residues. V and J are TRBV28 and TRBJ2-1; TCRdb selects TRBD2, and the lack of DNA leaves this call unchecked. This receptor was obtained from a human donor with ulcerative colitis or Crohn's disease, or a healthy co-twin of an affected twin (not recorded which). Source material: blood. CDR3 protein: CASTRLAGVYNEQFF. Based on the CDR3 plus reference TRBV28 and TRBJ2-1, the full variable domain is DVKVTQSSRYLVKRTGEKVFLECVQDMDHENMFWYRQDPGLGLRLIYFSYDVKMKEKGDIPEGYSVSREKKERFSLILESASTNQTSMYLCASTRLAGVYNEQFFGPGTRLTVL.